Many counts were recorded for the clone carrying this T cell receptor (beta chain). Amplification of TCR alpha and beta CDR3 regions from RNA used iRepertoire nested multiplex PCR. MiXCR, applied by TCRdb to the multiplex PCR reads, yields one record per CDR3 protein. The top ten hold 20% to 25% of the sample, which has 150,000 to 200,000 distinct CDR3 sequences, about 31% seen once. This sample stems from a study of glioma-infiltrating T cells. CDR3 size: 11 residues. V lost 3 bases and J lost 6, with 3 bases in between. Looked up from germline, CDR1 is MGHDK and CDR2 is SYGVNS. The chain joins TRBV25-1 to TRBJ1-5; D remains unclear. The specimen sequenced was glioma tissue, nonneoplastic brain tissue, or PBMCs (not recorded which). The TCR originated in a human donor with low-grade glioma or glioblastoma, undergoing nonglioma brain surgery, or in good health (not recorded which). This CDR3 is CASSDCQPQHF. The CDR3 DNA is TGTGCCAGCAGTGATTGTCAGCCCCAGCATTTT. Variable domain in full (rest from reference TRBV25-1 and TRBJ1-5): EADIYQTPRYLVIGTGKKITLECSQTMGHDKMYWYQQDPGMELHLIHYSYGVNSTEKGDLSSESTVSRIRTEHFPLTLESARPSHTSQYLCASSDCQPQHFGDGTRLSIL.